This T cell receptor (beta chain) derives from a study of cytomegalovirus exposure and HLA in healthy donors. Germline V lookup: CDR1 SEHNR, CDR2 FQNEAQ (reference sequence). CDR3 size: 11 residues. V lost 3 bases, J lost 7 bases, and 6 bases lay in between. The PCR made use of 60 Vbeta and 13 Jbeta primers. The method was immunoSEQ multiplex PCR; TCRdb's version includes in-frame clones alone and lacks a portion of them. The table includes 150,000 to 200,000 clones, less than 75% detected once. The sample consisted of PBMCs. The clonotype comes from a girl between 10 and 17 years old in good health and CMV-seronegative. V is TRBV7-9 and J is TRBJ1-1; D ambiguous. The CDR3 here is CASSFAYEAFF. The CDR3 DNA is TGTGCCAGCAGCTTCGCCTATGAAGCTTTCTTT.